This T cell receptor (beta chain) was observed in a study of graft-versus-host responses after intestinal transplantation. Processing released intraepithelial and lamina propria lymphocytes from the graft tissue. This CDR3 spans 13 amino acids. The germline V gene has CDR1 SEHNR and CDR2 FQNEAQ (reference sequence). V lost 5 bases and J lost 6, with 13 bases in between. This table comes from immunoSEQ multiplex PCR, and its TCRdb copy is limited to in-frame clones, with some not included. The sample carries about 29,000 clones, about 80% recorded once. This clone was detected a few times. Its antigen is undetermined. Overall study results and limits: Early post-transplant declines in HvG were associated with peak levels of circulating GvH clones. Some GvH clones were seen earlier in gut or blood, suggesting intestinal origin.

The input for sequencing was ileum tissue, taken 98 days after intestinal transplantation. This sequence originates from a human patient who received an intestinal transplant, so some T cells may come from the graft donor. This sequence joins TRBV7-9 and TRBJ1-2, with D possibly being TRBD1 (5 bases). The CDR3, as DNA: TGTGCCAGCAGCGCCGGGACTGTGAATGGCTACACCTTC. Amino acid sequence: CASSAGTVNGYTF.